This T cell receptor (beta chain) was retrieved from a study of cytomegalovirus exposure and HLA in healthy donors. Overall study results and limits: The dataset shows that most TCR sequences were rare, while some public TCRs occurred in many donors. A later analysis appeared to link common viral pathogens to several of the most significant clusters. An analysis was carried out at a later point. It showed that HLA-associated TCR beta chains were more clonally expanded than equally common non-associated chains.

In the PCR, 60 Vbeta and 13 Jbeta primers were used. Generated by immunoSEQ multiplex PCR, the TCRdb table keeps only in-frame clones and is missing some. The sample has approximately 110,000 clones, 79% seen once. Germline CDR1 and CDR2: SGHDN and FVKESK. The CDR3 has 12 amino acids. The germline V and J ends were trimmed by 5 bases and 2 bases, with 6 bases remaining between them. With regard to this clone: Its antigen remains unknown.

The V gene is TRBV14, the J gene TRBJ1-2; D is unresolved. Sequencing was done on a sample of PBMCs. The source of this sequence is a woman between 18 and 30 years old in good health and CMV-seropositive. The chain's CDR3 is CASSAGNYGYTF. CDR3 nucleotide sequence: TGTGCCAGCAGCGCGGGGAACTATGGCTACACCTTC.